What follows are 17 T cell receptor beta chains derived from one specimen sequenced in a study of blood T cells in healthy people across ages. Combining a sample-barcoded 5' primer with a J-beta primer mix, a second PCR ran for roughly 6 to 12 cycles. Each CDR3 protein gets one entry after TCRdb re-called the 5' RACE reads with MiXCR. The sample consists of over 1.5 million distinct CDR3 sequences, less than 50% of them appearing once. The material sequenced was blood. These receptors were collected from a woman aged 40-49 years in good health.

This clonotype was detected a few times. Written as DNA, the CDR3 is TGCAGTGCCGTGAGAGGGGGTGAAAAACTGTTTTTT. Amino acid sequence: CSAVRGGEKLFF. The chain has TRBV20-1 and TRBJ1-4, with D possibly TRBD1 on 6 matching bases. This CDR3 spans 12 amino acids. V shed 6 bases and J shed 7 bases, with 12 bases lying between them. The germline V gene encodes CDR1 DFQATT and CDR2 SNEGSKA (reference sequence).

The CDR3 spells CASSLDGTKNTEAFF. In nucleotides, the CDR3 is TGTGCCAGCAGCTTAGATGGGACAAAGAACACTGAAGCTTTCTTT. V gene TRBV7-9 combines with J gene TRBJ1-1, with a weak D call TRBD1 (6 bases). The V end lost 1 base, the J end lost 1 base, and 10 bases lay between the germline ends. The CDR3 sequence is 15 residues long. From germline, CDR1 is SEHNR and CDR2 FQNEAQ (reference sequence).

The chain is built from TRBV9 and TRBJ1-4; D not resolved. Looked up from germline, CDR1 is SGDLS and CDR2 is YYNGEE. This CDR3 comprises 13 residues. V was trimmed by 5 bases and J by 6 bases, leaving 11 bases between them. The CDR3 spells CASSRVSDEKLFF. CDR3 bases: TGTGCCAGCAGTCGTGTTAGCGATGAAAAACTGTTTTTT.

The chain uses TRBV7-2 and TRBJ2-3, with TRBD2 identical over 15 bases. J was trimmed by 3 bases and V by 5 bases; bases with no gene match: 6. Germline CDR1 is SGHTA and CDR2 is FQGNSA. The CDR3 runs to 17 residues. CDR3 coding DNA: TGTGCCAGCAGCCTAACCGGGACTAGCGGGGGGACAGATACGCAGTATTTT. Translation: CASSLTGTSGGTDTQYF.

The gene calls are TRBV14 and TRBJ2-1; TRBD1 might be the D (6 bases). Germline assignment: CDR1 SGHDN and CDR2 FVKESK. V lost 0 bases and J lost 10, with 13 bases in between. The CDR3 runs 14 residues. For the CDR3, the DNA is TGTGCCAGCAGCCAAGATCTGTCAGGGGAAGAGCAGTTCTTC. It yields the protein CASSQDLSGEEQFF.

This clonotype appeared a few times. The chain is built from TRBV7-3 and TRBJ2-5; either TRBD1 or TRBD2 may fit D (5 bases each). Trimming shortened V by 5 bases and J by 0 bases, and 22 bases separated the two germline ends. The CDR3 totals 18 residues. In germline, CDR1 is SGHTA, CDR2 FQGTGA. CDR3 region: CASSVPGRATKYQETQYF. The CDR3 DNA follows: TGTGCCAGCAGCGTCCCGGGACGAGCAACCAAGTACCAAGAGACCCAGTACTTC.

The DNA for the CDR3 is TGCGCCAGCAGCCAGGGGACAGCGGTCTATGGCTACACCTTC. This gives the protein CASSQGTAVYGYTF. The rearrangement links TRBV4-1 to TRBJ1-2, with 7 bases lining up with TRBD1. This CDR3 spans 14 amino acids. CDR1 and CDR2 from the germline V gene are MGHRA and YSYEKL. V trimming: 3 bases; J trimming: 4 bases; junction bases outside the gene matches: 5.

The count of this clonotype is one. The chain combines TRBV2 with TRBJ1-5; 8 positions agree with TRBD1. The germline V gene encodes CDR1 SNHLY and CDR2 FYNNEI. V shed 4 bases and J 4 bases; nucleotides not matched to a gene: 12. The CDR3 is 17 amino acids. Here the CDR3 reads CASSVSRETGANQPQHF. In DNA, the CDR3 is TGTGCCAGCAGTGTAAGTCGGGAGACAGGGGCGAATCAGCCCCAGCATTTT.

J is TRBJ2-2 and V is TRBV20-1, with D uncertain. The CDR3 has 13 residues. V was clipped by 6 bases and J by 5 bases, with 13 bases between them. Germline-derived CDR1 and CDR2 are DFQATT and SNEGSKA (reference sequence). CDR3 loop: CSALVLRTGELFF. The CDR3 DNA reads as TGCAGTGCCCTGGTCCTTAGAACCGGGGAGCTGTTTTTT.

The genes are TRBV20-1 and TRBJ1-2; D is possibly TRBD1 (5 bases). The CDR3 runs to 13 residues. Trimming removed 4 bases at V and 5 bases at J, with 14 bases between. Germline V gives CDR1 DFQATT, CDR2 SNEGSKA (reference sequence). The CDR3 reads CSATRQNLYGYTF. CDR3 sequence (DNA): TGCAGTGCTACTCGACAGAACCTATATGGCTACACCTTC.

The chain recombines TRBV24-1 with TRBJ2-7; 8 nucleotides line up with TRBD2. V shed 1 base and J 2 bases; nucleotides not matched to a gene: 3. CDR1 is KGHDR, CDR2 SFDVKD, per germline. This CDR3 is 15 amino acids long. The CDR3 loop is CATSDFGGGTYEQYF. Here the CDR3 DNA reads TGTGCCACCAGTGATTTTGGCGGGGGGACCTACGAGCAGTACTTC.

The chain uses TRBV19 and TRBJ2-1; 16 nucleotides agree with TRBD2. This CDR3 spans 18 amino acids. V was pared by 7 bases and J by 9 bases, with 15 bases of the junction left unmatched. Looked up from germline, CDR1 is LNHDA and CDR2 is SQIVND (reference sequence). The CDR3 loop reads CASTPGLAGGPFWSEQFF. The CDR3, as DNA: TGTGCCAGTACCCCGGGACTAGCGGGGGGGCCCTTTTGGAGTGAGCAGTTCTTC.

This clonotype was found a few times. This chain links TRBV4-3 with TRBJ2-5, with D hard to call. Matching the DNA end better, TRBJ2-7 makes the J call doubtful. The germline V gene has CDR1 LGHNA and CDR2 YSLEER. This CDR3 is built from 15 residues. CDR3 in amino acids: CASSQDKDGHYEQYF. CDR3 in DNA: TGCGCCAGCAGCCAAGATAAGGATGGGCACTACGAGCAGTACTTC.

In its sample, this clonotype was seen once. The chain is built from TRBV20-1 and TRBJ1-1, with D hard to call. Trimming shortened V by 0 bases and J by 1 base, and 12 bases separated the two germline ends. Germline V gene lookup returns CDR1 DFQATT and CDR2 SNEGSKA (reference sequence). The CDR3 is 15 residues long. CDR3 nucleotide sequence: TGCAGTGCTAGAGACCTCTCGACACGGAACACTGAAGCTTTCTTT. It codes for CSARDLSTRNTEAFF.

As concerns this clonotype: One junction end disagrees with the germline gene, perhaps due to a read error. The rearrangement joins TRBV5-1 to TRBJ2-1; 9 bases line up with TRBD1. Looked up from germline, CDR1 is SGHRS and CDR2 is YFSETQ. CDR3 length: 16 residues. This CDR3 is CVSSLVTGTGWNEQFF. The CDR3, as DNA: TGCGTCAGCAGCCTAGTCACCGGGACAGGGTGGAATGAGCAGTTCTTC.

V gene TRBV29-1 combines with J gene TRBJ1-2; D possibly corresponds to TRBD1 (5 bases). The CDR3 runs to 13 residues. V shed 8 bases and J shed 0 bases, with 13 bases lying between them. Germline loops: CDR1 SQVTM, CDR2 ANQGSEA. CDR3 amino acids: CSSGAGTNYGYTF. DNA of the CDR3: TGCAGCTCTGGGGCAGGGACTAACTATGGCTACACCTTC.

The gene calls are TRBV7-2 and TRBJ2-5, with D possibly being TRBD1 or TRBD2 (7 bases each). The germline CDR1 and CDR2 sequences are SGHTA and FQGNSA. The CDR3 has 17 amino acids. The ends were cut back, 1 base at V and 3 bases at J, with 18 bases in the middle. As DNA, the CDR3 is TGTGCCAGCAGCTTAGGGGCGCGGCCAGGGGGGGAAGAGACCCAGTACTTC. It yields the protein CASSLGARPGGEETQYF.